A selection of T cell receptor beta chains follows, all from one sample in a study of long-term antiretroviral therapy in people with HIV. This table comes from immunoSEQ multiplex PCR, and its TCRdb copy is limited to in-frame clones, with some not included. In the table there are some 25,000 clones, about 80% of which are singletons. Sequences were derived from unsorted PBMCs, sampled 0.7 years before starting antiretroviral therapy. The receptors stem from a man aged 25-45 years with HIV. CDR3s include the opening cysteine and the closing phenylalanine or tryptophan. A D gene is named only where the DNA matches it firmly. Expanded clones are given a class, and other clones once, few, many or no size at all.

J,size,D,V,CDR3,DNA
TRBJ1-1,NA,TRBD1,TRBV10-3,CAISEEVGGGRATEAFF,TGTGCCATCAGTGAGGAAGTAGGAGGGGGCCGAGCGACTGAAGCTTTCTTT
TRBJ1-1,NA,TRBD1,TRBV9,CASSPTGETEAFF,TGTGCCAGCAGCCCAACAGGGGAAACTGAAGCTTTCTTT
TRBJ2-7,few,NA,TRBV6-5,CATKGVSYEQYF,TGTGCCACCAAAGGAGTCTCCTACGAGCAGTACTTC
TRBJ2-7,NA,TRBD2,TRBV6-5,CASSYSAPSGLYEQYF,TGTGCCAGCAGTTACTCGGCCCCTAGCGGTCTTTACGAGCAGTACTTC
TRBJ1-1,once,TRBD1,TRBV29-1,CSVAGTGGLGTEAFF,TGCAGCGTTGCGGGGACAGGTGGTCTGGGCACTGAAGCTTTCTTT
TRBJ2-6,NA,NA,TRBV25-1,CASSAYSSGANVLTF,TGTGCCAGCAGTGCGTACAGCTCTGGGGCCAACGTCCTGACTTTC
TRBJ1-6,NA,NA,TRBV6-1,CASIGGTNSPLHF,TGTGCCAGCATAGGAGGAACTAATTCACCCCTCCACTTT
TRBJ1-5,NA,TRBD1,TRBV2,CASSWTGGRQPQHF,TGTGCCAGCAGTTGGACAGGGGGACGTCAGCCCCAGCATTTT
TRBJ2-1,NA,NA,TRBV6-5,CASSYSLTYNEQFF,TGTGCCAGCAGTTACTCTTTAACCTACAATGAGCAGTTCTTC
TRBJ1-5,few,NA,TRBV19,CASSPGGRGDQPQHF,TGTGCCAGTAGTCCCGGCGGAAGGGGGGATCAGCCCCAGCATTTT
TRBJ2-7,NA,NA,TRBV27,CASSLPDRQYEQYF,TGTGCCAGCAGTTTACCTGACAGACAATATGAGCAGTACTTC
TRBJ2-1,NA,TRBD2,TRBV7-2,CASSPHPGLAGGNEQFF,TGTGCCAGCAGCCCCCACCCGGGACTAGCGGGAGGCAATGAGCAGTTCTTC
TRBJ2-1,NA,TRBD1,TRBV7-2,CASSLALTGSSYNEQFF,TGTGCCAGCAGCTTAGCTCTGACAGGGAGCTCCTACAATGAGCAGTTCTTC